The clone carrying this T cell receptor beta chain was observed a handful of times. This CDR3 contains 17 residues. CDR1 and CDR2 (germline): MNHNS, SASEGT. TCRdb reprocessed the PCR reads with MiXCR, giving one entry per CDR3 protein. The data hold fewer than 20,000 distinct CDR3 sequences, with nearly 45% observed a single time. The data were taken from a study of tumor-infiltrating lymphocytes in oesophageal squamous cell carcinoma. The chain combines TRBV6-1 with TRBJ2-4; 9 nucleotides agree with TRBD1. The DNA matches TRBJ2-6 better at its end, which makes the J call doubtful. Sequencing input: esophageal tumor tissue. The clonotype comes from a male donor with esophageal squamous cell carcinoma. The CDR3 protein is CASSELRTGAGANVLTF. The CDR3 DNA is TGTGCCAGCAGTGAATTAAGGACAGGGGCCGGGGCCAACGTCCTGACTTTC.